This T cell receptor (beta chain) was captured in a study of blood T cell repertoires in COVID-19. TCRdb keeps only in-frame clones here, not all; method: immunoSEQ multiplex PCR. The repertoire includes a few hundred thousand clones, about four fifths of them detected once, and approximately 6.2% sits in the top ten. Sample: PBMCs or T cells enriched from blood (not recorded which). The receptor was isolated from a woman aged 40 to 50 who had recovered from COVID-19.

CDR3 sequence (DNA): TGTGCCTGGAGTCTCAGGGGCGCTGGAAACACCATATATTTT. It yields the protein CAWSLRGAGNTIYF. J is TRBJ1-3 and V is TRBV30, with a weak D call TRBD1 (6 bases). The germline CDR1 and CDR2 sequences are GTSNPN and SVGIG (reference sequence). Trimming pared 2 bases from V and 2 bases from J, leaving 10 bases between. The CDR3 extends over 14 amino acids.